Listed below are T cell receptor beta chains from one sample, sequenced in a study of blood T cells in healthy people across ages. TCRdb reprocessed the 5' RACE reads via MiXCR and lists one record per CDR3 protein. The sample contains over a million distinct CDR3 sequences, almost 60% of which appear only once. The sequenced sample was blood. Receptors originate from a man between 18 and 29 years old in good health. Each CDR3 is given with its conserved first and last residue. The D gene is left open where the match is weak. Clone size is stated in some rows and not others, as once, few, many or a class when expanded.

cdr3_nt: TGCGCCAGCAGCCAAGCCTCGGGGGCAGGGGGCTACACCTTC
cdr3_aa: CASSQASGAGGYTF
clone_size: few
j_call: TRBJ1-2
v_call: TRBV4-1
d_call: .

cdr3_nt: TGTGCCACAGGTCTGACTCATTCGTCCCCAGATACGCAGTATTTT
cdr3_aa: CATGLTHSSPDTQYF
clone_size: .
j_call: TRBJ2-3
v_call: TRBV15
d_call: .

cdr3_nt: TGTGCCAGCAGCTCCGACCTAATACTCTGGACAGATACGCAGTATTTT
cdr3_aa: CASSSDLILWTDTQYF
clone_size: .
j_call: TRBJ2-3
v_call: TRBV7-2
d_call: .

cdr3_nt: TGTGCCAGCACCACCAAATTCGCGGGAGCCCACCACGAGCAGTACTTC
cdr3_aa: CASTTKFAGAHHEQYF
clone_size: .
j_call: TRBJ2-7
v_call: TRBV3-1
d_call: TRBD2

cdr3_nt: TGCGCCAGCAGGTTGGGCCTAACACTCAATGAGCAGTTCTTC
cdr3_aa: CASRLGLTLNEQFF
clone_size: .
j_call: TRBJ2-1
v_call: TRBV5-1
d_call: .

cdr3_nt: TGTGCCAGCAGCTTGGCCAGCGGGGGTAACAATGAGCAGTTCTTC
cdr3_aa: CASSLASGGNNEQFF
clone_size: .
j_call: TRBJ2-1
v_call: TRBV7-2
d_call: TRBD2

cdr3_nt: TGTGCCAGCAGCTTAGCGAACAGGGGGGTGAACACTGAAGCTTTCTTT
cdr3_aa: CASSLANRGVNTEAFF
clone_size: .
j_call: TRBJ1-1
v_call: TRBV7-8
d_call: TRBD1

cdr3_nt: TGTGCCAGCGCCCCCGATTGGTCTCTGTACTTC
cdr3_aa: CASAPDWSLYF
clone_size: once
j_call: TRBJ2-5
v_call: TRBV2
d_call: .

cdr3_nt: TGTGCCAGCCGCTCCCTTACCACAGGGACGGATGGCTACACCTTC
cdr3_aa: CASRSLTTGTDGYTF
clone_size: .
j_call: TRBJ1-2
v_call: TRBV7-9
d_call: .

cdr3_nt: TGCAGCGTTGACAGTGCTGGCGGGAGGATCTCCTACAATGAGCAGTTCTTC
cdr3_aa: CSVDSAGGRISYNEQFF
clone_size: .
j_call: TRBJ2-1
v_call: TRBV29-1
d_call: TRBD2

cdr3_nt: TGTGCCAGCCGGAGAGCTGAACCGGGACAGCGGGGGAGGGAGCAGTACTTC
cdr3_aa: CASRRAEPGQRGREQYF
clone_size: few
j_call: TRBJ2-5
v_call: TRBV2
d_call: .

cdr3_nt: TGCAGTGCCCCACCTGGCGGGACAGCGAGCTCCTATAATTCACCCCTCCACTTT
cdr3_aa: CSAPPGGTASSYNSPLHF
clone_size: .
j_call: TRBJ1-6
v_call: TRBV20-1
d_call: TRBD1

cdr3_nt: TGTGCCAGCAGCCCCGGACTGAATAATGAAAAACTGTTTTTT
cdr3_aa: CASSPGLNNEKLFF
clone_size: .
j_call: TRBJ1-4
v_call: TRBV13
d_call: .

cdr3_nt: TGTGCCAGCAGTTTAATGGGTGGCGGACTAGCGGATGAGCAGTTCTTC
cdr3_aa: CASSLMGGGLADEQFF
clone_size: few
j_call: TRBJ2-1
v_call: TRBV12-3/TRBV12-4
d_call: TRBD2

cdr3_nt: TGCGCCAGCAGCTTAGGGGTTCTCGCGGGTCAAGAGACCCAGTACTTC
cdr3_aa: CASSLGVLAGQETQYF
clone_size: .
j_call: TRBJ2-5
v_call: TRBV5-1
d_call: .

cdr3_nt: TGTGCCACCTCGGGAACTGAAGAAAACATTCAGTACTTC
cdr3_aa: CATSGTEENIQYF
clone_size: .
j_call: TRBJ2-4
v_call: TRBV27
d_call: .

cdr3_nt: TGTGCCAGCAGTATAGGACAGTCCTATAATTCACCCCTCCACTTT
cdr3_aa: CASSIGQSYNSPLHF
clone_size: .
j_call: TRBJ1-6
v_call: TRBV12-3/TRBV12-4
d_call: .

cdr3_nt: TGTGCCAGCAGTGCTATACAGACAGGCTACCCGGGCGCTTTCTTT
cdr3_aa: CASSAIQTGYPGAFF
clone_size: .
j_call: TRBJ1-1
v_call: TRBV6-2/TRBV6-3
d_call: .

cdr3_nt: TGTGCCAGCAGCTTAAGCTCAGTGGGCGTAGATACGCAGTATTTT
cdr3_aa: CASSLSSVGVDTQYF
clone_size: .
j_call: TRBJ2-3
v_call: TRBV11-2
d_call: .

cdr3_nt: TGTGCCAGCAGCCAAGAACGACTAAGGTATTCCTACGAGCAGTACTTC
cdr3_aa: CASSQERLRYSYEQYF
clone_size: .
j_call: TRBJ2-7
v_call: TRBV3-1
d_call: .

cdr3_nt: TGCAGTGCTACGACTCCTACTTCCTACGAGCAGTACTTC
cdr3_aa: CSATTPTSYEQYF
clone_size: .
j_call: TRBJ2-7
v_call: TRBV20-1
d_call: .

cdr3_nt: TGTGCCAGCAGTTACTCGAAGACGGGGGGAGTTAGCACAGATACGCAGTATTTT
cdr3_aa: CASSYSKTGGVSTDTQYF
clone_size: few
j_call: TRBJ2-3
v_call: TRBV6-2/TRBV6-3
d_call: TRBD2

cdr3_nt: TGCAGTGCTAGAATCGGGACTAGCGGGAGGATGGAGACCCAGTACTTC
cdr3_aa: CSARIGTSGRMETQYF
clone_size: .
j_call: TRBJ2-5
v_call: TRBV20-1
d_call: TRBD2

cdr3_nt: TGTGCCAGCAGTTTTCGGACTAGCGGGGGGCGGGGTGAGCAGTTCTTC
cdr3_aa: CASSFRTSGGRGEQFF
clone_size: once
j_call: TRBJ2-1
v_call: TRBV28
d_call: TRBD2

cdr3_nt: TGCAGTGCTAGAGGGCGGGGGTATATCCTTGAGCAGTTCTTC
cdr3_aa: CSARGRGYILEQFF
clone_size: .
j_call: TRBJ2-1
v_call: TRBV20-1
d_call: TRBD2

cdr3_nt: TGTGCCAGCTCACCAAGGACTAGCGGGGGGGCAAATGAGCAGTTCTTC
cdr3_aa: CASSPRTSGGANEQFF
clone_size: .
j_call: TRBJ2-1
v_call: TRBV18
d_call: TRBD2

cdr3_nt: TGTGCCATCAGTGACCCGTTATCTGGGGAAACCTACGAGCAGTACTTC
cdr3_aa: CAISDPLSGETYEQYF
clone_size: few
j_call: TRBJ2-7
v_call: TRBV10-3
d_call: .

cdr3_nt: TGTGCCAGCAGCGGCACAGCCGCACCTGGGGCCAACGTCCTGACTTTC
cdr3_aa: CASSGTAAPGANVLTF
clone_size: .
j_call: TRBJ2-6
v_call: TRBV9
d_call: .

cdr3_nt: TGTGCCACCAGCAGAGTCTCGAACAGGGCGACAGATACGCAGTATTTT
cdr3_aa: CATSRVSNRATDTQYF
clone_size: .
j_call: TRBJ2-3
v_call: TRBV15
d_call: .

cdr3_nt: TGTGCCAGCAGCCGCACAGGGGGCAATCACGAGCAGTACTTC
cdr3_aa: CASSRTGGNHEQYF
clone_size: .
j_call: TRBJ2-7
v_call: TRBV7-9
d_call: TRBD1

cdr3_nt: TGCAGTGCTAGGGGTAGCGGGAGGATCGAGACCCAGTACTTC
cdr3_aa: CSARGSGRIETQYF
clone_size: few
j_call: TRBJ2-5
v_call: TRBV20-1
d_call: TRBD2

cdr3_nt: TGTGCCAGCAGTGACCTCGGACTAGCGGGTCAAGAGACCCAGTACTTC
cdr3_aa: CASSDLGLAGQETQYF
clone_size: once
j_call: TRBJ2-5
v_call: TRBV2
d_call: TRBD2

cdr3_nt: TGCGCCAGCAGCTTGGCCCAGACAGGGAACGTTGAGCAGTTCTTC
cdr3_aa: CASSLAQTGNVEQFF
clone_size: .
j_call: TRBJ2-1
v_call: TRBV5-1
d_call: TRBD1

cdr3_nt: TGTGCCAGCAAGGTGCGAAAAGTATCCTACGAGCAGAACTTC
cdr3_aa: CASKVRKVSYEQNF
clone_size: .
j_call: TRBJ2-7
v_call: TRBV12-3/TRBV12-4
d_call: .

cdr3_nt: TGCGCCAGCAGCTCACAAAGGCTTTTGACAGATACGCAGTATTTT
cdr3_aa: CASSSQRLLTDTQYF
clone_size: .
j_call: TRBJ2-3
v_call: TRBV5-1
d_call: .

cdr3_nt: TGTGCCAGCAGCTTAGCAACAGGGGGAAACACCGGGGAGCTGTTTTTT
cdr3_aa: CASSLATGGNTGELFF
clone_size: .
j_call: TRBJ2-2
v_call: TRBV7-9
d_call: TRBD1

cdr3_nt: TGTGCCAGCGTGAGCGGGTATACTGGTGATGAGCAGTTCTTC
cdr3_aa: CASVSGYTGDEQFF
clone_size: .
j_call: TRBJ2-1
v_call: TRBV2
d_call: .

cdr3_nt: TGTGCCAGCAGCTCTACGTCTACAGGCAATCAGCCCCAGCATTTT
cdr3_aa: CASSSTSTGNQPQHF
clone_size: .
j_call: TRBJ1-5
v_call: TRBV5-6
d_call: .

cdr3_nt: TGTGCCAGTAGTATAACGTCCAACACTGAAGCTTTCTTT
cdr3_aa: CASSITSNTEAFF
clone_size: few
j_call: TRBJ1-1
v_call: TRBV19
d_call: .

cdr3_nt: TGTGCCAGCTCCGAGGGGGGGAGAGGCTATGGCTACACCTTC
cdr3_aa: CASSEGGRGYGYTF
clone_size: .
j_call: TRBJ1-2
v_call: TRBV6-5
d_call: .

cdr3_nt: TGCAGCGTTGTAGTACAGTCCCCTTCTGGGCAGTACTTC
cdr3_aa: CSVVVQSPSGQYF
clone_size: many
j_call: TRBJ2-7
v_call: TRBV29-1
d_call: .

cdr3_nt: TGTGCCAGCAGCTTAAGTCTAGCGGGGGGGCTAGATACGCAGTATTTT
cdr3_aa: CASSLSLAGGLDTQYF
clone_size: .
j_call: TRBJ2-3
v_call: TRBV7-2
d_call: TRBD2

cdr3_nt: TGTGCTAGTGGTTTGTCTCCCGGGACAGGGGTCGCCTACGAGCAGTACTTC
cdr3_aa: CASGLSPGTGVAYEQYF
clone_size: .
j_call: TRBJ2-7
v_call: TRBV12-5
d_call: TRBD1

cdr3_nt: TGCGCCAGCAGCTTGGGGCCGGGACAGGAAGGCGAGCAGTACTTC
cdr3_aa: CASSLGPGQEGEQYF
clone_size: once
j_call: TRBJ2-7
v_call: TRBV5-1
d_call: TRBD1

cdr3_nt: TGTGCCAGTGGTGGGGCGCCAGGGGCCAACGTCCTGACTTTC
cdr3_aa: CASGGAPGANVLTF
clone_size: few
j_call: TRBJ2-6
v_call: TRBV2
d_call: .

cdr3_nt: TGTGCCAGCAGTTTAGGGGGTACCGGAATACAAGAGACCCAGTACTTC
cdr3_aa: CASSLGGTGIQETQYF
clone_size: .
j_call: TRBJ2-5
v_call: TRBV28
d_call: .

cdr3_nt: TGTGCCAGCAGCTTAGGTGGACAGCTCAATCAGCCCCAGCATTTT
cdr3_aa: CASSLGGQLNQPQHF
clone_size: .
j_call: TRBJ1-5
v_call: TRBV7-2
d_call: .

cdr3_nt: TGCAGCGTTGTTGCTGTTGGACAGAAGAACACTGAAGCTTTCTTT
cdr3_aa: CSVVAVGQKNTEAFF
clone_size: .
j_call: TRBJ1-1
v_call: TRBV29-1
d_call: .

cdr3_nt: TGCAGCGTCCTATCCGCGGGGGTCACTGAAGCTTTCTTT
cdr3_aa: CSVLSAGVTEAFF
clone_size: .
j_call: TRBJ1-1
v_call: TRBV29-1
d_call: .

cdr3_nt: TGTGCCATCAGTCAAGGAGAGGGCTACGCTGAAGCTTTCTTT
cdr3_aa: CAISQGEGYAEAFF
clone_size: few
j_call: TRBJ1-1
v_call: TRBV10-3
d_call: .

cdr3_nt: TGCGCCAGCAGCCAAGATATCGTCAGGTCCTACGAGCAGTACTTC
cdr3_aa: CASSQDIVRSYEQYF
clone_size: .
j_call: TRBJ2-7
v_call: TRBV4-3
d_call: .

cdr3_nt: TGTGCCATCGGCCCGGACAGGACGAACTATGGCTACACCTTC
cdr3_aa: CAIGPDRTNYGYTF
clone_size: .
j_call: TRBJ1-2
v_call: TRBV10-3
d_call: TRBD1

cdr3_nt: TGTGCCAGCAGTGGCCGGACAGGGGAGAACACTGAAGCTTTCTTT
cdr3_aa: CASSGRTGENTEAFF
clone_size: few
j_call: TRBJ1-1
v_call: TRBV25-1
d_call: TRBD1

cdr3_nt: TGTGCCAGCAGCTTGGGACACCCGAGCTTCTATGGCTACACCTTC
cdr3_aa: CASSLGHPSFYGYTF
clone_size: .
j_call: TRBJ1-2
v_call: TRBV5-6
d_call: .

cdr3_nt: TGTGCCAGCAGTGGTGATGGAGAGGGGCACAATGAGCAGTTCTTC
cdr3_aa: CASSGDGEGHNEQFF
clone_size: .
j_call: TRBJ2-1
v_call: TRBV2
d_call: .